The clone carrying this T cell receptor (beta chain) has a handful of counts. What it binds is not known. This record belongs to a study of T cells after yellow fever vaccination. The ends were cut back, 3 bases at V and 7 bases at J, with 13 bases in the middle. Germline V gene sequence: CDR1 LGHNA, CDR2 YSLEER. This CDR3 contains 14 residues. Production of TCR cDNA was by 5'RACE template switching, which also added a universal primer site and UMIs. Each CDR3 protein gets one entry after TCRdb re-called the 5' RACE reads with MiXCR. The sample records 450,000 to 550,000 distinct CDR3 sequences, roughly a fifth being singletons. General study results and limits: Reappearing after the booster were most of the clones from primary vaccination (approximately 96% CD4, 75% to 90% CD8). The CD4 compartment and the CD8 compartment contained a small share of clonotypes in common. When the response was secondary, it was weaker but reached its peak faster, day 5 versus 15.

Sequenced here: PBMCs, sampled approximately 22 days after the first yellow fever vaccination. The J gene is TRBJ2-1, the V gene TRBV4-3; D gene uncertain. This clonotype originated in a man aged 18 to 29 who received the YFV17D yellow fever vaccine. The CDR3 region has the DNA TGCGCCAGCAGCCAGGGGTATAGTGGGAATGAGCAGTTCTTC. It codes for CASSQGYSGNEQFF.